This T cell receptor (beta chain) appears in the sequencing data of a study of blood T cell repertoires in COVID-19. In this sample, this clone turned up a few times. Libraries were prepared by immunoSEQ multiplex PCR; TCRdb keeps only in-frame clonotypes and omits some of them. The sample has about 180,000 clones, approximately 83% seen once. Unmatched junction bases numbered 0, after V lost 4 bases and J lost 8 bases. The CDR3 consists of 12 residues. The TCR sequence derives from a man aged 50 or older with active or convalescent COVID-19. The V gene is TRBV12-3 or TRBV12-4, the J gene TRBJ1-4; TRBD1 agrees at 8 bases. Sequencing input: peripheral blood. DNA for the CDR3: TGTGCCAGCAGTTACAGGGGGGAAAAACTGTTTTTT. Amino acid sequence: CASSYRGEKLFF.